The next 16 T cell receptor beta chains were all read from a single sample in a study of glioma-infiltrating T cells. The iRepertoire nested amplicon-rescue multiplex PCR amplified TCR alpha and beta CDR3s from RNA. In TCRdb, the multiplex PCR reads were re-called with MiXCR into one record per CDR3 protein. The sample yields more than 350,000 distinct CDR3 sequences, less than 50% seen once. Sequencing used glioma tissue, nonneoplastic brain tissue, or PBMCs (not recorded which). These receptors originate from a human donor with low-grade glioma or glioblastoma, undergoing nonglioma brain surgery, or in good health (not recorded which).

Regarding this clonotype: A much larger clone differs from this one at a single base, so this may be a read error. This chain joins TRBV4-3 and TRBJ2-3, with D hard to call. This CDR3 is 13 amino acids long. Germline V gives CDR1 LGHNA, CDR2 YSLEER. V lost 0 bases and J lost 10, with 11 bases in between. CDR3 sequence: CASSQERATAQYF. The DNA for the CDR3 is TGCGCCAGCAGCCAAGAACGGGCCACGGCGCAGTATTTT.

The count of this clonotype is one. The germline gene is not matched at one end of the junction; a read error may be the cause. The V call is TRBV4-2, the J call TRBJ2-2; D is unclear. The CDR3 totals 13 residues. The germline V gene has CDR1 LGHNA and CDR2 YNFKEQ. Here the CDR3 reads CASSQEETGQLFF. The CDR3 nucleotides are TGTGCCAGCAGCCAAGAAGAAACCGGGCAGCTGTTTTTT.

The V and J genes are TRBV2 and TRBJ1-6, with D possibly being TRBD1 (5 bases). Trimming pared 11 bases from V and 3 bases from J, leaving 20 bases between. The CDR3 totals 16 residues. Germline loops: CDR1 SNHLY, CDR2 FYNNEI. For the CDR3, the DNA is TGTGCCGGTAAAGAGGGGACCAGCTGCTATAATTCACCCCTCCACTTT. Residues: CAGKEGTSCYNSPLHF.

In the case of this clonotype: A much bigger clone sits one base away, suggesting this may be a read error. The chain joins TRBV28 to TRBJ2-3; D not resolved. This CDR3 region has 17 residues. Germline loops: CDR1 MDHEN, CDR2 SYDVKM. CDR3: CASSPLVLSTTTDTQCF. In DNA form, the CDR3 reads TGTGCCAGCAGTCCCCTAGTCCTCTCTACCACCACAGATACGCAGTGTTTT.

The table lists this clonotype with a few counts. The V call is TRBV12-3 or TRBV12-4, the J call TRBJ2-7; TRBD1 might be the D (5 bases). This CDR3 is 13 amino acids long. The germline V and J ends were trimmed by 1 base and 6 bases, with 10 bases remaining between them. CDR3 loop: CASSLGGSREQYF. CDR3 sequence (DNA): TGTGCCAGCAGTTTAGGGGGCAGCCGCGAGCAGTACTTC.

J is TRBJ2-5 and V is TRBV18, with 9 bases fitting TRBD2. Germline V lookup: CDR1 KGHSH, CDR2 LQKENI. This CDR3 spans 14 amino acids. Germline trimming cut 3 bases from V and 4 bases from J; bases unmatched to any gene: 3. The CDR3 loop is CASSPGLATETQYF. CDR3 DNA sequence: TGTGCCAGCTCACCGGGACTAGCCACAGAGACCCAGTACTTC.

For this clonotype: Just one base apart from a much larger clone, this may be a read error. The chain joins TRBV6-2 or TRBV6-3 to TRBJ2-3; TRBD2 is a possible D gene (6 bases). The CDR3 runs 15 residues. Germline V CDR1 and CDR2: MNHEY, SVGEGT. Trimming left V 2 bases short and J 2 bases short, with 11 bases between. The chain's CDR3 is CASSYGTGDTDTQYF. In DNA, the CDR3 is TGTGCCAGCAGTTACGGGACTGGAGACACAGATACGCAGTATTTT.

As regards this clonotype: A much more abundant neighbour one base away suggests this may be a read error. The chain has TRBV6-5 and TRBJ1-5; 8 bases line up with TRBD1. This CDR3 region has 13 residues. The J segment lost 10 bases and the V segment lost 6 bases, leaving 8 bases of the junction unmatched. Germline lookup yields CDR1 MNHEY and CDR2 SVGAGI. The CDR3 DNA reads TGTGCCAGCAGCTCGGACAGGGAAGGTCCCCAGCATTTT. This translates into CASSSDREGPQHF.

There are a few counts of this clonotype. The V call is TRBV5-1, the J call TRBJ2-7, with TRBD1 matching over 7 bases. Germline loops: CDR1 SGHRS, CDR2 YFSETQ. The CDR3 sequence is 15 residues long. J gave up 0 bases and V 1 base, and 4 bases lay outside the gene matches. The CDR3 spells CASSLFSGGSYEQYF. The CDR3 nucleotides read TGCGCCAGCAGCTTGTTTTCAGGGGGCTCCTACGAGCAGTACTTC.

This clonotype has only a few counts. The rearrangement uses TRBV7-2 and TRBJ2-6, with D uncertain. Per germline, CDR1 SGHTA and CDR2 FQGNSA. The CDR3 totals 15 residues. V lost 0 bases, J lost 2 bases, and 5 bases lay in between. The CDR3 is CASSLAGTGANVLTF. The CDR3 nucleotides are TGTGCCAGCAGCTTAGCGGGTACTGGGGCCAACGTCCTGACTTTC.

J is TRBJ1-1 and V is TRBV19, with a tentative D call TRBD1 (6 bases). Trimming left V 8 bases short and J 5 bases short, with 18 bases between. Looked up from germline, CDR1 is LNHDA and CDR2 is SQIVND (reference sequence). This CDR3 has 14 residues. The CDR3 nucleotides are TGTGCCAGTTCCGATGTAGGGGGATTGACTGAAGCTTTCTTT. Protein: CASSDVGGLTEAFF.

Only a few counts were recorded for this clonotype. The chain joins TRBV4-3 to TRBJ2-1, with 12 bases fitting TRBD2. Germline assignment: CDR1 LGHNA and CDR2 YSLEER. V lost 0 bases and J lost 9; bases outside the gene matches: 6. CDR3 length: 16 residues. The CDR3 DNA reads TGCGCCAGCAGCCAAGATCCTAGCGGGAGGGTGACTGAGCAGTTCTTC. It encodes CASSQDPSGRVTEQFF.

The chain combines TRBV20-1 with TRBJ2-2; the match to TRBD1 covers 7 bases. This CDR3 is 17 amino acids long. J lost 5 bases, V lost 5 bases, and 17 bases had no gene match. Germline assignment: CDR1 DFQATT and CDR2 SNEGSKA (reference sequence). CDR3 sequence (DNA): TGCAGTGCTCCCGAAGGGGGCTCCTTCTTCGTAACCGGGGAGCTGTTTTTT. Translating gives CSAPEGGSFFVTGELFF.

The J gene is TRBJ2-1, the V gene TRBV4-1, with D tentatively TRBD1 (6 bases). CDR1 is MGHRA and CDR2 is YSYEKL in the germline V gene. This CDR3 contains 15 residues. Trimming removed 8 bases at V and 2 bases at J, with 16 bases between. CDR3 in DNA: TGCGCCAGCGGTAACGACGAGGGGGCCTACAATGAGCAGTTCTTC. Residues: CASGNDEGAYNEQFF.

V is TRBV19 and J is TRBJ2-3; 7 bases are shared with TRBD1. V lost 9 bases, J lost 0 bases, and 6 bases stayed unmatched. The CDR3 length is 14 residues. Germline CDR1 reads LNHDA; CDR2 reads SQIVND (reference sequence). CDR3 DNA sequence: TGTGCCAGCGCGACAGGGCCCAGCACAGATACGCAGTATTTT. This codes for CASATGPSTDTQYF.

There are many counts of this clonotype. The genes are TRBV20-1 and TRBJ2-7; a weak D match, TRBD1 (6 bases). Germline values: CDR1 DFQATT, CDR2 SNEGSKA (reference sequence). The CDR3 runs 12 residues. With 0 bases removed from V and 6 bases from J, the gap between germline ends came to 9 bases. CDR3 amino acids: CSARDWDTEQYF. The CDR3 nucleotides are TGCAGTGCTAGAGACTGGGACACCGAGCAGTACTTC.